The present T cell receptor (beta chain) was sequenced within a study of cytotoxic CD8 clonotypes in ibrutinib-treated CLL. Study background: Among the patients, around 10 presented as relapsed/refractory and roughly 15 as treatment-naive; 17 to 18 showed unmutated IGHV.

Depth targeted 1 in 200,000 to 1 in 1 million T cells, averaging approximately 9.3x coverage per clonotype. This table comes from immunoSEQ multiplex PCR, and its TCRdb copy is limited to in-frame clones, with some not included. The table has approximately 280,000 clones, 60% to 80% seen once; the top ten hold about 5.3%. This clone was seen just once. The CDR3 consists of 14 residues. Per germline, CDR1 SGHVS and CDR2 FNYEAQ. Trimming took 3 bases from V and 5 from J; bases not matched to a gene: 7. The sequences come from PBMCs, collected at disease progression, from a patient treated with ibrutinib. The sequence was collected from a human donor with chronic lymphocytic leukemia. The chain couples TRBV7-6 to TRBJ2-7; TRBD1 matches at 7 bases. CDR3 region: CASSFRQGHNEQYF. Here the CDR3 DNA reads TGTGCCAGCAGCTTTCGACAGGGCCACAACGAGCAGTACTTC.